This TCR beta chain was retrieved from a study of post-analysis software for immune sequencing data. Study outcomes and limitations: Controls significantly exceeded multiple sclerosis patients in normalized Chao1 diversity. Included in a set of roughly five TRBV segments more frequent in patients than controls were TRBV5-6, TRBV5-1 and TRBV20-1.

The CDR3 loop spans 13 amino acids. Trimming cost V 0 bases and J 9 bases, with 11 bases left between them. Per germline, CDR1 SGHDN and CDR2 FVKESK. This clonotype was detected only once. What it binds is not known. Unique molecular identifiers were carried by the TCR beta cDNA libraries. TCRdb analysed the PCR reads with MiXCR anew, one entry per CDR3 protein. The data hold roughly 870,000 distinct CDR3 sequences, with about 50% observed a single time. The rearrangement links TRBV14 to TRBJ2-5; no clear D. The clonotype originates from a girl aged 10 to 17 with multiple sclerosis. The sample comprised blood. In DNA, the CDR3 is TGTGCCAGCAGCCAAGAATTATGGCGGTCCCAGTACTTC. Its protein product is CASSQELWRSQYF.